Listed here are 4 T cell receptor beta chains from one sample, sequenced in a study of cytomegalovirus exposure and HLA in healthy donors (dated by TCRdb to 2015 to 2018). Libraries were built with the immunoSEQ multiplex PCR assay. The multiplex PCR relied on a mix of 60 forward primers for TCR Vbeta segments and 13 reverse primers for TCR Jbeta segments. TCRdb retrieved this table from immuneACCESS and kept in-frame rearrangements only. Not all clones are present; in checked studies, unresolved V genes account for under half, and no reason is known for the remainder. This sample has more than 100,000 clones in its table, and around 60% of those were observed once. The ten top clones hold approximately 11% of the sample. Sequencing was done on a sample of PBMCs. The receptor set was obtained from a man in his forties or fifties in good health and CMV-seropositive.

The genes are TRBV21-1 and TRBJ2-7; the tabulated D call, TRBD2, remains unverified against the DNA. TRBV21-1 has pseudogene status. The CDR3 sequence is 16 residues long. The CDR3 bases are TGTGCCAGCAGCAAACCGTGCGGGAGGGCCATGGACGAGCAGTACTTC. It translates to CASSKPCGRAMDEQYF.

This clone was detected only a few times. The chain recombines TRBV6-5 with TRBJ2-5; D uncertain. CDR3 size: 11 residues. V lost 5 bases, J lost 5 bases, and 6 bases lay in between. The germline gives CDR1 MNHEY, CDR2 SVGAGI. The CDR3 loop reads CASSTRETQYF. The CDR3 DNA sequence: TGTGCCAGCAGTACGAGGGAGACCCAGTACTTC.

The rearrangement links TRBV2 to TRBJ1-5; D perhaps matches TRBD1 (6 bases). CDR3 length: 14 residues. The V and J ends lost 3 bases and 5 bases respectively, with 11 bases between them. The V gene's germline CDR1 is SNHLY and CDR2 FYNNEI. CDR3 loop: CASSDSTGHQPQHF. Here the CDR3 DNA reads TGTGCCAGCAGTGATTCGACAGGTCATCAGCCCCAGCATTTT.

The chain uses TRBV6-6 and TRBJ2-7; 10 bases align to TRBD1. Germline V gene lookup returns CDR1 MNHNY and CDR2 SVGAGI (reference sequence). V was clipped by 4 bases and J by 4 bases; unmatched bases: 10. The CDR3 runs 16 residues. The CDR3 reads CASSFSRPGQGYEQYF. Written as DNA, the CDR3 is TGTGCCAGCAGTTTCAGTAGACCGGGACAGGGGTACGAGCAGTACTTC.